Each of the 14 T cell receptor beta chains below was sequenced from the same sample in a study of T-cell memory formation after mild COVID-19. One entry per CDR3 protein results from TCRdb running MiXCR on the 5' RACE reads. The table lists about 200,000 distinct CDR3 sequences, around 8.8% of them singletons. Sequencing input: PBMCs or a T cell subset sorted from them (not recorded which). The receptors were sampled from a man aged 18 to 29 who had mild COVID-19 (a few samples of this study predate the infection). Cell type and time point are not known.

This clonotype came up many times. V usage is TRBV20-1 and J usage is TRBJ1-5; a possible D gene is TRBD1 (6 bases). V lost 5 bases and J 0 bases, leaving 14 bases between the germline ends. The germline V gene encodes CDR1 DFQATT and CDR2 SNEGSKA (reference sequence). The CDR3 loop spans 15 amino acids. CDR3 amino acids: CSAPGVGYSNQPQHF. CDR3 coding DNA: TGCAGTGCTCCAGGGGTGGGTTATAGCAATCAGCCCCAGCATTTT.

This clonotype was recorded at least ten times. The chain recombines TRBV12-3 or TRBV12-4 with TRBJ2-5, with TRBD2 as a possible D gene (7 bases). V was trimmed by 6 bases and J by 4 bases, leaving 18 bases between them. The CDR3 covers 15 residues. The DNA of the CDR3 is TGTGCCAGCAGCCGACGGGGGGCGCGTGGAGAGACCCAGTACTTC. The encoded protein is CASSRRGARGETQYF.

This clonotype was seen only once. V usage is TRBV2 and J usage is TRBJ1-1, with 7 bases aligning to TRBD1. CDR3 length: 13 amino acids. Germline trimming cut 10 bases from V and 0 bases from J; bases unmatched to any gene: 5. Germline assignment: CDR1 SNHLY and CDR2 FYNNEI. CDR3 in DNA: TGTGCCAACTCAGGACAGGTGAACACTGAAGCTTTCTTT. It translates to CANSGQVNTEAFF.

This clonotype was observed a few times. The rearrangement links TRBV20-1 to TRBJ2-3; a possible D gene is TRBD1 (6 bases). Germline V gives CDR1 DFQATT, CDR2 SNEGSKA (reference sequence). This CDR3 comprises 15 residues. Trimming removed 3 bases from V and 1 base from J, with 14 bases in between. The CDR3 bases are TGCAGTGCTAGTAAGAGGGGGAAGGGCACAGATACGCAGTATTTT. Translation gives CSASKRGKGTDTQYF.

This clonotype was seen at least ten times. V usage is TRBV6-2 or TRBV6-3 and J usage is TRBJ1-5, with D tentatively TRBD1 (5 bases). CDR3 length: 18 residues. V gave up 8 bases and J gave up 2 bases, with 25 bases separating them. Per the germline V gene, CDR1 is MNHEY and CDR2 is SVGEGT. CDR3 region: CASSARLQGWQGNQPQHF. DNA for the CDR3: TGTGCCAGCTCCGCTCGCCTCCAGGGTTGGCAAGGCAATCAGCCCCAGCATTTT.

The rearrangement links TRBV15 to TRBJ1-6, with a weak D call TRBD1 (6 bases). Deletions cut 1 base from V and 7 bases from J, with 8 bases between. The CDR3 runs to 14 residues. The germline V gene encodes CDR1 LNHNV and CDR2 YYDKDF (reference sequence). The CDR3 here is CATSRGQENSPLHF. The CDR3 DNA reads as TGTGCCACCAGCAGAGGACAGGAGAATTCACCCCTCCACTTT.

The chain uses TRBV19 and TRBJ1-2; D gene unclear. From germline, CDR1 is LNHDA and CDR2 SQIVND (reference sequence). V shed 7 bases and J shed 5 bases, with 14 bases lying between them. The CDR3 has 13 residues. The DNA of the CDR3 is TGTGCCAGTACCGTGGATCACGGATATGGCTACACCTTC. Protein product: CASTVDHGYGYTF. Full variable domain (missing parts from reference TRBV19 and TRBJ1-2): DGGITQSPKYLFRKEGQNVTLSCEQNLNHDAMYWYRQDPGQGLRLIYYSQIVNDFQKGDIAEGYSVSREKKESFPLTVTSAQKNPTAFYLCASTVDHGYGYTFGSGTRLTVV.

This clonotype was detected a few times. V is TRBV5-6 and J is TRBJ1-1, with D possibly TRBD1 on 5 matching bases. Trimming took off 3 bases at V and 2 bases at J, with 11 bases between the two ends. This CDR3 is 14 amino acids long. In germline, CDR1 is SGHDT, CDR2 YYEEEE. The CDR3 is CASSWGPGNTEAFF. Written as DNA, the CDR3 is TGTGCCAGCAGCTGGGGACCAGGTAACACTGAAGCTTTCTTT.

The genes are TRBV29-1 and TRBJ1-1, with a tentative D call TRBD1 (6 bases). V shed 6 bases and J shed 0 bases, with 11 bases lying between them. The length of the CDR3 is 13 residues. The V gene's germline CDR1 is SQVTM and CDR2 ANQGSEA. The CDR3 nucleotides read TGCAGCGTCGGGACACTTATGAACACTGAAGCTTTCTTT. Amino acid sequence: CSVGTLMNTEAFF.

The table lists this clonotype with a few counts. The gene calls are TRBV5-1 and TRBJ2-2, with 7 positions matching TRBD1. This CDR3 spans 15 amino acids. Germline V gives CDR1 SGHRS, CDR2 YFSETQ. Trimming at V came to 3 bases and at J to 0 bases, leaving 2 bases not matched to a gene. CDR3 in amino acids: CASSWDSANTGELFF. In nucleotides, the CDR3 is TGCGCCAGCAGCTGGGACAGCGCGAACACCGGGGAGCTGTTTTTT.

The rearrangement uses TRBV7-9 and TRBJ1-1; the D gene is possibly TRBD1 (5 bases). V lost 8 bases and J lost 1, with 11 bases in between. Germline-derived CDR1 and CDR2 are SEHNR and FQNEAQ (reference sequence). This CDR3 contains 13 residues. CDR3 sequence: CASSRVANTEAFF. The CDR3 coding sequence is TGTGCCAGCTCCAGGGTGGCGAACACTGAAGCTTTCTTT.

In its sample, this clonotype was seen a few times. This chain uses TRBV5-8 with TRBJ2-7, with TRBD1 matching over 7 bases. CDR1 is SGHTS, CDR2 YDEGEE, per germline. The CDR3 length is 19 residues. The CDR3 reads CASSLTQGDGIRAVGSNDV. In DNA, the CDR3 is TGTGCCAGCAGCTTGACTCAGGGGGACGGAATACGAGCAGTAGGATCAAATGACGTC.

The chain recombines TRBV28 with TRBJ2-1, with 8 bases fitting TRBD1. V was clipped by 3 bases and J by 2 bases; unmatched bases: 6. The CDR3 has 16 residues. Germline CDR1 reads MDHEN; CDR2 reads SYDVKM. CDR3 residues: CASSLPDRGPYNEQFF. Here the CDR3 DNA reads TGTGCCAGCAGTTTGCCAGACAGGGGCCCCTACAATGAGCAGTTCTTC.

This clonotype has more than one count but fewer than ten. CDR3 DNA sequence: TGTGCCTGGTCGGACAGCTCCTACGAGCAGTACTTC. It specifies CAWSDSSYEQYF. This chain connects TRBV30 to TRBJ2-7; D perhaps matches TRBD1 (6 bases). The CDR3 is 12 residues long. Germline loops: CDR1 GTSNPN, CDR2 SVGIG (reference sequence). V gave up 5 bases and J gave up 0 bases, with 8 bases separating them.